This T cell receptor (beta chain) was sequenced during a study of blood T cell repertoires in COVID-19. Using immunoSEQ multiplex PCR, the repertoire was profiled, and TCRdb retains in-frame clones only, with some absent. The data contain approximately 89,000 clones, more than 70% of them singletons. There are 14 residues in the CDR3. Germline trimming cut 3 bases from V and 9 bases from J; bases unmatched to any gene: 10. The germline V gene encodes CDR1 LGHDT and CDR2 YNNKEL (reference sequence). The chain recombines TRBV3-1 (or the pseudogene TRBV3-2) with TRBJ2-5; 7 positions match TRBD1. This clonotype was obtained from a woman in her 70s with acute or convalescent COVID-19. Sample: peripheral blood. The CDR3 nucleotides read TGTGCCAGCAGCCATGGGACAGCTACAGGGGCCCAGTACTTC. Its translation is CASSHGTATGAQYF.